The present TCR beta chain was sequenced within a study of cytomegalovirus exposure and HLA in healthy donors. Study-level information: Earlier, 95 million to 120 million unique TCR beta sequences were recovered from roughly 180 million T cells by an analysis. Within an early data release were about 80 million unique TCRs drawn from HLA-typed donors.

The table lists this clone with a count of one. Its matching antigen is unknown. This CDR3 region has 15 residues. Trimming took 3 bases from V and 0 from J, leaving 8 bases between them. Germline V gives CDR1 MNHNS, CDR2 SASEGT. Overall study results and limits: The listing of roughly 160 TCR beta chains classed them as cytomegalovirus-associated.

PCR was performed using 60 Vbeta and 13 Jbeta primers. The table came from immunoSEQ multiplex PCR; TCRdb's copy has only in-frame clones and leaves some out. Among about 110,000 clones, over 60% were seen once, and the ten largest hold 4% to 5%. The chain recombines TRBV6-1 with TRBJ2-2; maybe TRBD1 (5 bases). Sample: PBMCs. The origin of this receptor is a male donor in good health and CMV-seronegative. The CDR3 reads CASSEDTPNTGELFF. For the CDR3, the DNA is TGTGCCAGCAGTGAGGACACCCCGAACACCGGGGAGCTGTTTTTT.